This TCR beta chain comes out of a study of cytomegalovirus exposure and HLA in healthy donors. Each of the donors was a healthy bone marrow donor. CDR1 and CDR2 (germline): LNHDA, SQIVND (reference sequence). The CDR3 is 13 residues long. V lost 2 bases, J lost 6 bases, and 1 base stayed unmatched. This clone was counted once. It was with 60 Vbeta and 13 Jbeta primers that the PCR ran. Authors' methods: Roughly 10 million shared chains were among roughly 81 million unique TCR beta chains counted in a later analysis. Libraries were prepared by immunoSEQ multiplex PCR; TCRdb keeps only in-frame clonotypes and omits some of them. The DNA gave D and trimming, while V, J and clone size come from that table. The sample has 100,000 or so clones; 60% to 75% are singletons.

This clonotype was sampled from a man aged 50 or older in good health and CMV-seronegative. Material: PBMCs. This rearrangement joins TRBV19 to TRBJ2-1; 7 bases match TRBD2. CDR3 sequence: CASSILAVNEQFF. CDR3 nucleotide sequence: TGTGCCAGTAGTATACTAGCGGTCAATGAGCAGTTCTTC. The full variable domain, its missing parts supplied by reference TRBV19 and TRBJ2-1, is DGGITQSPKYLFRKEGQNVTLSCEQNLNHDAMYWYRQDPGQGLRLIYYSQIVNDFQKGDIAEGYSVSREKKESFPLTVTSAQKNPTAFYLCASSILAVNEQFFGPGTRLTVL.